The source of this TCR beta chain is a study of response to subunit inactivated influenza vaccine (dated by TCRdb to the late 2010s). With regard to the full study: Deep quantitative T cell receptor repertoire profiling was used in the study to track responses to a trivalent subunit inactivated influenza vaccine. What the research found in general, with its limitations: It was suggested by the authors that each seasonal influenza vaccination may recruit only a limited number of new T cells.

Library construction relied on RT-PCR. The run used an Illumina HiSeq 2500. Starting from the raw public reads, TCRdb applied fastp trimming at Q25, assembled clones with MiXCR and retained in-frame beta chains. Rows with a matching CDR3 protein are joined into one entry that keeps the most common DNA and genes. This sample gives about 500,000 distinct CDR3 sequences in total; 16% of them show up just once. Roughly 3% of the sample goes to the ten largest clones. V sheds 3 bases and J sheds 2 bases, leaving 9 bases between their ends. Reading the germline V gene gives CDR1 WSHSY and CDR2 SAAADI. Taken from cysteine to phenylalanine, the CDR3 has 14 residues. The retained sequence is limited to the CDR3, 42 bases, with the frame set at the first base. Note on this clonotype: The specificity of this receptor is unknown. No much larger clonotype is one base removed from it; base qualities were not supplied.

The chain is made from TRBV10-2 and TRBJ2-3; the D gene assignment is ambiguous. The sample was CD4+ T cells sorted from PBMCs, taken around 25 months after vaccination. This receptor was taken from a man between 45 and 75 years old who received an inactivated influenza vaccine. Donor details come from another sample of the same person, matched by shared clones. The DNA is as follows: TGCGCCAGCAGTGATCCGGGTTCCACAGATACGCAGTATTTT. The translation is CASSDPGSTDTQYF.